This TCR beta chain emerged from a study of T cell clonality in common variable immunodeficiency. Study results and caveats: Shared TCRbeta clones were fewer between CVID subjects than controls. Authors noted CVID clonality's cause needs subpopulation repertoire sequencing.

Libraries were prepared by immunoSEQ multiplex PCR; TCRdb keeps only in-frame clonotypes and omits some of them. This sample has 51,000 or so clones and no singletons, with around 2% in the ten largest. Many counts were recorded for this clone. Its target is unknown. The read comes to an end 3 residues before the CDR3 does, leaving the germline J gene to fill in the end. Trimming took 4 bases from V and 3 from J; bases not matched to a gene: 3. Germline V gene data show CDR1 as SGHVS and CDR2 as FQNEAQ. This CDR3 is 14 amino acids long. The receptor's source is a person aged 18-70 years in good health. Source material: peripheral blood mononuclear cells. The chain uses TRBV7-8 and TRBJ1-5, with 7 bases matching TRBD1. CDR3 protein: CASSSRGYNQPQHF. Partial CDR3 DNA: TGTGCCAGCAGCTCCAGGGGGTACAATCAGCCC.